The source of this T cell receptor (beta chain) is a study of identical twins. General study results and limits: Invariant MAIT and iNKT cells may have partly biased zero-insertion analyses.

In regard to this clonotype: Its antigen is as yet unknown.

A universal primer binding site was introduced by template switching. The final cDNA contained unique molecular identifiers. MiXCR, applied by TCRdb to the 5' RACE reads, yields one record per CDR3 protein. The sample carries 700,000 or so distinct CDR3 sequences, about 20% recorded once. This same sample was also taken into another study, of T cells expressing NK-cell markers.

The receptor was derived from a woman in her late teens or twenties in good health. Material: PBMCs.

The CDR3 DNA follows: TGCAGTGCTAGAGCAACCGACGGCGTCTCCTACAATGAGCAGTTCTTC. Encoded protein: CSARATDGVSYNEQFF. The chain is built from TRBV20-1 and TRBJ2-1, with D uncertain. CDR1 DFQATT and CDR2 SNEGSKA come from the germline V gene (reference sequence). The germline V and J ends were trimmed by 1 base and 0 bases, with 13 bases remaining between them. This CDR3 is 16 amino acids long.